This T cell receptor beta chain was recovered during a study of response to subunit inactivated influenza vaccine. Germline-derived CDR1 and CDR2 are MDHEN and SYDVKM. V shed 6 bases, J shed 5 bases, and the junction held 7 bases outside the gene matches. This CDR3 is built from 14 residues. This clonotype has a count of ten or more. A single record per CDR3 protein comes from TCRdb applying MiXCR to the RT-PCR reads. The sample holds fewer than 600,000 distinct CDR3 sequences; approximately 6.9% are singletons and the top ten take 10% to 15%. This rearrangement joins TRBV28 to TRBJ2-3, with 8 bases matching TRBD2. The receptor was isolated from a man between 45 and 75 years old who received an inactivated influenza vaccine. Sequencing used PBMCs from blood, obtained roughly 24 months after vaccination. Written as DNA, the CDR3 is TGTGCCAGCAGCCCGGGACTAGAAAAAGATACGCAGTATTTT. Translated: CASSPGLEKDTQYF.